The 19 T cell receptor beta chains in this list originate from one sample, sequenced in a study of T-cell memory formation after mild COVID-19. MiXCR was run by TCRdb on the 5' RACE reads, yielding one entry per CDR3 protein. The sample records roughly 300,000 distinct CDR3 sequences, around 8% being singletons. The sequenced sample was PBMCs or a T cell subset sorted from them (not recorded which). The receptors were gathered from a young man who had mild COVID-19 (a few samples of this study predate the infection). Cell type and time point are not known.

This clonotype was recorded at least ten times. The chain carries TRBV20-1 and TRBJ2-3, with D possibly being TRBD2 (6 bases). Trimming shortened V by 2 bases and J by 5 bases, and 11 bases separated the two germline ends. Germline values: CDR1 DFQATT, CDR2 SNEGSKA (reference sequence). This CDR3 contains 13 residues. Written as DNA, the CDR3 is TGCAGTGCTAGACACCCCGGGGGAGATACGCAGTATTTT. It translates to CSARHPGGDTQYF.

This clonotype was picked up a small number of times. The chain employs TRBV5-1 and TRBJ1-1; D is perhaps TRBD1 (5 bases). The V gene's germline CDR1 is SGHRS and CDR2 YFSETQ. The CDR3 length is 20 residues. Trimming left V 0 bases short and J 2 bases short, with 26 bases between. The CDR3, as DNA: TGCGCCAGCAGCTTGGCCAGTTCGGGATCGGTTCGGGGCGTAAACACTGAAGCTTTCTTT. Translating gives CASSLASSGSVRGVNTEAFF.

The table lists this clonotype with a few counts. Here the CDR3 reads CASSPQVGPRNSPLHF. The CDR3 nucleotides read TGTGCCAGCAGTCCCCAGGTGGGGCCTCGGAATTCACCCCTCCACTTT. The chain uses TRBV6-5 and TRBJ1-6, with a weak D call TRBD1 (5 bases). The V gene's germline CDR1 is MNHEY and CDR2 SVGAGI. CDR3 size: 16 residues. V was cut by 5 bases and J by 7 bases, with 18 bases left in between.

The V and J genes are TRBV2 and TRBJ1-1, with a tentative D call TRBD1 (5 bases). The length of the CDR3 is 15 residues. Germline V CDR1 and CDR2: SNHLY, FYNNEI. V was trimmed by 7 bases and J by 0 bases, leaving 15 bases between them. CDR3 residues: CASTPTAYLNTEAFF. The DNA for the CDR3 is TGTGCCAGCACCCCGACAGCGTATTTGAACACTGAAGCTTTCTTT.

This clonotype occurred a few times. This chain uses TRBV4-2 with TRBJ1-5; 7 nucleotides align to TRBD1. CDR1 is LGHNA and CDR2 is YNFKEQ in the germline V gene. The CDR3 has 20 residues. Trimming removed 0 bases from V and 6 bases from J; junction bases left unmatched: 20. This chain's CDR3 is CASSQDSWDSRTSGSQPQHF. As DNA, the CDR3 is TGTGCCAGCAGCCAAGACAGTTGGGACAGCAGAACCTCAGGTAGTCAGCCCCAGCATTTT.

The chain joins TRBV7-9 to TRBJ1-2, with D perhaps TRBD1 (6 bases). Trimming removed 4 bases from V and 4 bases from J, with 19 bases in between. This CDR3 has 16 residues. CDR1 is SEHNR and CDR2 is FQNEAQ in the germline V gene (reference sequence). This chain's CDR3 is CASSYVAGADSYGYTF. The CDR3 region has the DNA TGTGCCAGCAGCTATGTAGCGGGGGCCGATTCCTATGGCTACACCTTC.

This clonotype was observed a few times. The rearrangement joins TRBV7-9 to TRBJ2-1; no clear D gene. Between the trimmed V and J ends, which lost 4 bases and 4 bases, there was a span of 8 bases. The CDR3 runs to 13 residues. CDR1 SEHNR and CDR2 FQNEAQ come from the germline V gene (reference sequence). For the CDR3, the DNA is TGTGCCAGCAGCTCAGCGCGATACAATGAGCAGTTCTTC. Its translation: CASSSARYNEQFF.

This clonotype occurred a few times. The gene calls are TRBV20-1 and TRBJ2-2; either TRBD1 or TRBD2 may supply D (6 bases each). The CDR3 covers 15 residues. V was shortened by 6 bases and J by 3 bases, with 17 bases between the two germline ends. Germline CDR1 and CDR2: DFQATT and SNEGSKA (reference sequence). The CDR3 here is CSAGGTGTYTGELFF. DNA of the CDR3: TGCAGTGCCGGGGGCACAGGGACTTACACCGGGGAGCTGTTTTTT.

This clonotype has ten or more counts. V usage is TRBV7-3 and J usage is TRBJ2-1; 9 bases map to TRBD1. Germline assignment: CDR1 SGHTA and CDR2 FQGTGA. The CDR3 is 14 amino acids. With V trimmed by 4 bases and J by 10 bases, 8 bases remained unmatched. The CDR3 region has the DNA TGTGCCAGCAGCTACCCCGGACAGGGGACCGAGCAGTTCTTC. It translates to CASSYPGQGTEQFF.

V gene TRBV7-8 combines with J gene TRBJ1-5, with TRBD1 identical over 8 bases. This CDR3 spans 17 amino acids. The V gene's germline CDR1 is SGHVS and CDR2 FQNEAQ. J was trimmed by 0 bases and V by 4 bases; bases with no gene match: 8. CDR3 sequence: CASSYSTGVDSNQPQHF. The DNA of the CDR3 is TGTGCCAGCAGCTACTCGACAGGGGTTGATAGCAATCAGCCCCAGCATTTT.

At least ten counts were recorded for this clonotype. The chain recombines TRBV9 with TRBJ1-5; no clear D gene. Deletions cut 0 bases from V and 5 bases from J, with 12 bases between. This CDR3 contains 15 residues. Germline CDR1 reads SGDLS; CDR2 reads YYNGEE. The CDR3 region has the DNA TGTGCCAGCAGCGTAGGAGCCACGGGCGATCAGCCCCAGCATTTT. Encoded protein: CASSVGATGDQPQHF.

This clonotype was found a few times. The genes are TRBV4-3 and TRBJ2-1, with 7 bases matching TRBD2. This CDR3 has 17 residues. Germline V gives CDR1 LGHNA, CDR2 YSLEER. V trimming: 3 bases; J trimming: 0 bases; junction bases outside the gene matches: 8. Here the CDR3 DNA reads TGCGCCAGCAGCCAGAACACAGCGGGGAGCTCCTACAATGAGCAGTTCTTC. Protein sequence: CASSQNTAGSSYNEQFF.

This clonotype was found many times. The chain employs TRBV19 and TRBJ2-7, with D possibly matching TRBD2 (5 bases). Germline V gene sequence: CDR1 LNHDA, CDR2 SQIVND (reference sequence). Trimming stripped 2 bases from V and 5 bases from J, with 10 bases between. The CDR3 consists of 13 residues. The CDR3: CASSIRLRDEQYF. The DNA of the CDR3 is TGTGCCAGTAGTATAAGGCTGCGGGACGAGCAGTACTTC.

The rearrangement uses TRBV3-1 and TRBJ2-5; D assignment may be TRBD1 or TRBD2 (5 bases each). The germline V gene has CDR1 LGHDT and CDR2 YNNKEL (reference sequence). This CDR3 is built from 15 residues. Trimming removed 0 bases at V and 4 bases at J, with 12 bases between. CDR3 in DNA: TGTGCCAGCAGCCAAGATGGTTCGAGGGGAGAGACCCAGTACTTC. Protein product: CASSQDGSRGETQYF.

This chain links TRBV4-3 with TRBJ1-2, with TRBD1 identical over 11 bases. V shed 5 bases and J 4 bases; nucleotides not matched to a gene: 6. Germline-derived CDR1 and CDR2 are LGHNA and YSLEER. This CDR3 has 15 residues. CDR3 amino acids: CASSAGQGGGYGYTF. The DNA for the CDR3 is TGCGCCAGCAGCGCGGGACAGGGGGGTGGCTATGGCTACACCTTC.

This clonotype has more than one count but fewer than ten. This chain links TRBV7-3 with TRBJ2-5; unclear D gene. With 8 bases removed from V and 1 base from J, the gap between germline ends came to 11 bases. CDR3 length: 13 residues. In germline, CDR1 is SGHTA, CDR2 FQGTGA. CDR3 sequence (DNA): TGTGCCAGCTCAGTCTCGACCCAAGAGACCCAGTACTTC. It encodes CASSVSTQETQYF.

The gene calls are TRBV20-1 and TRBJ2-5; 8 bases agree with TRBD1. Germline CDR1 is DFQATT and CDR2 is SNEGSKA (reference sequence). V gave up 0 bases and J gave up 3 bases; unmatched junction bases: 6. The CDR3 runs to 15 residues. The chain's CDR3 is CSARDGGTGKETQYF. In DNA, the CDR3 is TGCAGTGCTAGAGATGGCGGGACAGGAAAAGAGACCCAGTACTTC.

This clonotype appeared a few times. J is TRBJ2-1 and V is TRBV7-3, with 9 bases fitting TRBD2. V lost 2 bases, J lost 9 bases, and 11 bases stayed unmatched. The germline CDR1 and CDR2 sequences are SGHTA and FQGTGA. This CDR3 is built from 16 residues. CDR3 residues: CASSLSSSGESSEQFF. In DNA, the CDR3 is TGTGCCAGCAGCTTATCCTCTAGCGGGGAGAGTAGTGAGCAGTTCTTC.

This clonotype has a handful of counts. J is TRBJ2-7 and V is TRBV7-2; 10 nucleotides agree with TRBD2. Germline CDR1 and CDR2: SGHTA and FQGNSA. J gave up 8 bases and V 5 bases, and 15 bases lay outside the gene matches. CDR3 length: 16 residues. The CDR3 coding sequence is TGTGCCAGCAGCCAATTTCCCTTAGCGGGGGGTTGGAAGCAGTACTTC. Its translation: CASSQFPLAGGWKQYF.